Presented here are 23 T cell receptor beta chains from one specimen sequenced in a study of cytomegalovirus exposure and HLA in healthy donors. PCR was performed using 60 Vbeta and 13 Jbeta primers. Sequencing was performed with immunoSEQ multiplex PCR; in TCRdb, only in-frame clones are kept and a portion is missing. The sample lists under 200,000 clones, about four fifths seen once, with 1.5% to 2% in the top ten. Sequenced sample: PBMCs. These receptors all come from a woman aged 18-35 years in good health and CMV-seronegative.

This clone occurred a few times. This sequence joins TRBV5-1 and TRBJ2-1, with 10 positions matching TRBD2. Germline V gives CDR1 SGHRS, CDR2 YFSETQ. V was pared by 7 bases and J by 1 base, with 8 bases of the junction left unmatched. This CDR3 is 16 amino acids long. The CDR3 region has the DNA TGCGCCAGCTTGCCGGGACTAGCGTTTTCCTACAATGAGCAGTTCTTC. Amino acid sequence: CASLPGLAFSYNEQFF.

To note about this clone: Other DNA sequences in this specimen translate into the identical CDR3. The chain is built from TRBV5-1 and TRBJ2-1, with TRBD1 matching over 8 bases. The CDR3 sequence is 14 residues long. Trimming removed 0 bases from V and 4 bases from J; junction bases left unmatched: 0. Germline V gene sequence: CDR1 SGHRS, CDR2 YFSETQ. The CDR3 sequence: CASSLGQGYNEQFF. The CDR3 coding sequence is TGCGCCAGCAGCTTGGGACAGGGGTACAATGAGCAGTTCTTC.

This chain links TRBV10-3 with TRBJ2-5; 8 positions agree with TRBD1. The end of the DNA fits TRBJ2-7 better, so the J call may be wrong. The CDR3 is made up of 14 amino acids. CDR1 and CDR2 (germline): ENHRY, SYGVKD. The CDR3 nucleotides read TGTGCCAACCGGACAGGGAACAGCTCCTACGAGCAGTACTTC. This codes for CANRTGNSSYEQYF.

DNA of the CDR3: TGTGCCAGCAGCTTTACAGGGGACGAGCAGTACGTC. This encodes CASSFTGDEQYV. The V gene is TRBV5-5, the J gene TRBJ2-7, with 7 bases identical to TRBD1. Germline V gives CDR1 SGHKS, CDR2 YYEKEE (reference sequence). Trimming cost V 2 bases and J 5 bases; bases outside gene matches: 1. This CDR3 spans 12 amino acids.

Here the CDR3 reads CASSNGLDRYGYTF. In DNA, the CDR3 is TGTGCCAGCAGTAACGGACTGGATCGGTATGGCTACACCTTC. The genes are TRBV6-5 and TRBJ1-2; D gene ambiguous. Deletions cut 5 bases from V and 5 bases from J, with 15 bases between. This CDR3 is 14 amino acids long. Germline assignment: CDR1 MNHEY and CDR2 SVGAGI.

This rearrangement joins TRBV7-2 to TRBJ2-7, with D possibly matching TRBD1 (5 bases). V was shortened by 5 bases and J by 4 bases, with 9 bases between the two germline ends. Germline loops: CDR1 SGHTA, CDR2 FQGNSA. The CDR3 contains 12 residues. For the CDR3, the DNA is TGTGCCAGCAGCCGTGCAGGGTACGAGCAGTACTTC. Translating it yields CASSRAGYEQYF. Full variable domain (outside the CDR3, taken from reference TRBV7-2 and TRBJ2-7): GAGVSQSPSNKVTEKGKDVELRCDPISGHTALYWYRQSLGQGLEFLIYFQGNSAPDKSGLPSDRFSAERTGGSVSTLTIQRTQQEDSAVYLCASSRAGYEQYFGPGTRLTVT.

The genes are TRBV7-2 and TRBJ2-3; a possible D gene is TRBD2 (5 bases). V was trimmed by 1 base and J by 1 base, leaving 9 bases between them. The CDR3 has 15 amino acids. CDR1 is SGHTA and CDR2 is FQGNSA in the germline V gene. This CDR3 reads CASSLVLAGTDTQYF. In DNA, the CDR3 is TGTGCCAGCAGCTTAGTTCTAGCAGGCACAGATACGCAGTATTTT.

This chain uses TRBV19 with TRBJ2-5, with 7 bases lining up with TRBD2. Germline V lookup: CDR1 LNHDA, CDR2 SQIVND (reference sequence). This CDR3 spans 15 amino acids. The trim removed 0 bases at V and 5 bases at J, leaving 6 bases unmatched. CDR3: CASSIDAGEGETQYF. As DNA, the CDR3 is TGTGCCAGTAGTATAGACGCGGGAGAGGGTGAGACCCAGTACTTC.

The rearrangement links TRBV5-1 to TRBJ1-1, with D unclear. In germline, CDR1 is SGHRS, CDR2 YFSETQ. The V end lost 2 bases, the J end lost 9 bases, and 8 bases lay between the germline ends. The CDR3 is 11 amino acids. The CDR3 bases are TGCGCCAGCAGCTTCGGAGGGCAAGCTTTCTTT. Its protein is CASSFGGQAFF. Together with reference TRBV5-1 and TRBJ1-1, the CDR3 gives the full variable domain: KAGVTQTPRYLIKTRGQQVTLSCSPISGHRSVSWYQQTPGQGLQFLFEYFSETQRNKGNFPGRFSGRQFSNSRSEMNVSTLELGDSALYLCASSFGGQAFFGQGTRLTVV.

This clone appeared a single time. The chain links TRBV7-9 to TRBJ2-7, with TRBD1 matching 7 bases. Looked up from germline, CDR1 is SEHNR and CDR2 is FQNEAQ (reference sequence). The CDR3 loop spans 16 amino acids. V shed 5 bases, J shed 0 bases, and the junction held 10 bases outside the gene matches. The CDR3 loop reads CASSKGGGTDSYEQYF. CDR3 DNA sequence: TGTGCCAGCAGCAAAGGCGGTGGGACAGACTCCTACGAGCAGTACTTC.

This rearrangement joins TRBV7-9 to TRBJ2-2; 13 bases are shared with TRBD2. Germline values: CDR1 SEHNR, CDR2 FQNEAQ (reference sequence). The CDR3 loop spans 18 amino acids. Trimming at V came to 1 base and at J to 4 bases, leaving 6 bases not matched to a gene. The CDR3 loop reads CASSLGTSGSYGTGELFF. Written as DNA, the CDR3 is TGTGCCAGCAGCTTAGGGACTAGCGGGAGTTACGGCACCGGGGAGCTGTTTTTT.

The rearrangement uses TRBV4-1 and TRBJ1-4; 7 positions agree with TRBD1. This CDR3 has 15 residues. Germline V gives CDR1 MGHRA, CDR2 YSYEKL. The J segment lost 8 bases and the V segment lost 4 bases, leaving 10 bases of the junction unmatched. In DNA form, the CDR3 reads TGCGCCAGCAGCCCGGGACAGTTGTTTTCCGAAAAACTGTTTTTT. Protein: CASSPGQLFSEKLFF.

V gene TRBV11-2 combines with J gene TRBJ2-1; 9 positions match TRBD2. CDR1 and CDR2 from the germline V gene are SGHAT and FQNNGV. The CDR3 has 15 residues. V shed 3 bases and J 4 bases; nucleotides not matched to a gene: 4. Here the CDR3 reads CASSFLTSGYNEQFF. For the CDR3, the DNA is TGTGCCAGCAGCTTTCTGACTAGCGGATACAATGAGCAGTTCTTC.

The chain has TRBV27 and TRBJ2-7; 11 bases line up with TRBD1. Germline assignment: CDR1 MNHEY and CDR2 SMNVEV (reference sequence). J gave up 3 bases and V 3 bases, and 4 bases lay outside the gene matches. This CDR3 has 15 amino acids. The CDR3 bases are TGTGCCAGCAGTTTCTGGACAGGGGGCTTCTACGAGCAGTACTTC. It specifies CASSFWTGGFYEQYF.

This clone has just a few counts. CDR3 region: CASSLAADRGLNEQFF. The CDR3 nucleotides read TGTGCCAGCAGCTTAGCAGCGGACAGGGGGCTCAATGAGCAGTTCTTC. The rearrangement links TRBV7-2 to TRBJ2-1; TRBD1 aligns across 11 bases. Germline assignment: CDR1 SGHTA and CDR2 FQGNSA. J was trimmed by 6 bases and V by 0 bases; bases with no gene match: 4. There are 16 residues in the CDR3. Full variable domain (missing parts from reference TRBV7-2 and TRBJ2-1): GAGVSQSPSNKVTEKGKDVELRCDPISGHTALYWYRQSLGQGLEFLIYFQGNSAPDKSGLPSDRFSAERTGGSVSTLTIQRTQQEDSAVYLCASSLAADRGLNEQFFGPGTRLTVL.

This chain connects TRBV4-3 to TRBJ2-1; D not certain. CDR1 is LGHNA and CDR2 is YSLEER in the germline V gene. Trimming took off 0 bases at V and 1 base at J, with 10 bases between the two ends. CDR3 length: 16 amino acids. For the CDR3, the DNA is TGCGCCAGCAGCCAAGATAGGCAGACATCCTACAATGAGCAGTTCTTC. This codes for CASSQDRQTSYNEQFF.

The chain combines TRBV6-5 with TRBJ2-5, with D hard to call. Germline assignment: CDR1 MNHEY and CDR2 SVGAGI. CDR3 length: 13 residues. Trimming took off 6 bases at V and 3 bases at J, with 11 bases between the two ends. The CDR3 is CASSSSPEETQYF. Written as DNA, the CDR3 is TGTGCCAGCAGCTCGAGCCCCGAAGAGACCCAGTACTTC.

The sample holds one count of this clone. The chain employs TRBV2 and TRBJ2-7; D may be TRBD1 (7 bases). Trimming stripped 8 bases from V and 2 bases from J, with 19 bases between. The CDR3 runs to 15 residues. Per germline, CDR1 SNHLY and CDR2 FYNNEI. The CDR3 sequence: CASGGSRQGAYEQYF. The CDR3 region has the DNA TGTGCCAGCGGAGGGAGCCGACAGGGTGCCTACGAGCAGTACTTC.

As DNA, the CDR3 is TGTGCCAGCAGCATCCCTTTGGGACAGGGAGAGACCCAGTACTTC. The encoded protein is CASSIPLGQGETQYF. This rearrangement joins TRBV7-9 to TRBJ2-5, with TRBD1 matching over 9 bases. Unmatched junction bases numbered 8, after V lost 5 bases and J lost 4 bases. This CDR3 has 15 amino acids. The germline gives CDR1 SEHNR, CDR2 FQNEAQ (reference sequence).

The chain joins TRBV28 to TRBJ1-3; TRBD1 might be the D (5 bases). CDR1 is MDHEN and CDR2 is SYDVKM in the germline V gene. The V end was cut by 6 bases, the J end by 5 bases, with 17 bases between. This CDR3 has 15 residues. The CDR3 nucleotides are TGTGCCAGCAGCCATGGAGGGGAATCCAGAAACACCATATATTTT. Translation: CASSHGGESRNTIYF. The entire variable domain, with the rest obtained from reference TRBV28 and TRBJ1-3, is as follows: DVKVTQSSRYLVKRTGEKVFLECVQDMDHENMFWYRQDPGLGLRLIYFSYDVKMKEKGDIPEGYSVSREKKERFSLILESASTNQTSMYLCASSHGGESRNTIYFGEGSWLTVV.

CDR3 protein: CASSGGGGRSPLHF. The CDR3 region has the DNA TGTGCCAGCAGTGGGGGAGGGGGACGTTCACCCCTCCACTTT. The V gene is TRBV6-5, the J gene TRBJ1-6, with TRBD1 as a possible D gene (6 bases). The CDR3 is 14 amino acids. Between the trimmed V and J ends, which lost 5 bases and 9 bases, there was a span of 14 bases. The germline CDR1 and CDR2 sequences are MNHEY and SVGAGI.

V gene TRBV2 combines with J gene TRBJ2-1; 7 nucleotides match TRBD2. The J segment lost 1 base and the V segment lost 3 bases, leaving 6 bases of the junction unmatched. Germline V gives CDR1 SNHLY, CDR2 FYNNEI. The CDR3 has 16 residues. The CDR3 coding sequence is TGTGCCAGCAGTGAGCCTGGCGGGGGATCCTACAATGAGCAGTTCTTC. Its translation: CASSEPGGGSYNEQFF.

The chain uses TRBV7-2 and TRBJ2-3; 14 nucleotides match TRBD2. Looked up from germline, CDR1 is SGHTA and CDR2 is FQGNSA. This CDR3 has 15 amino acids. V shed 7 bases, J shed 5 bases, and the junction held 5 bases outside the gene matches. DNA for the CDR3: TGTGCCAGCACTTCCGGGACTAGCGGGGGAGATACGCAGTATTTT. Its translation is CASTSGTSGGDTQYF.